The clone carrying this T cell receptor (beta chain) showed up just a few times. Then a second PCR, running about 6 to 12 cycles, was carried out with a sample-barcoded 5' primer and a J-beta primer mix. Using its own MiXCR run on the 5' RACE reads, TCRdb lists one record per CDR3 protein. The table records hundreds of thousands of distinct CDR3 sequences, about 51% of them present only once. These data come from a study of blood T cells in healthy people across ages. Germline V lookup: CDR1 LNHNV, CDR2 YYDKDF (reference sequence). V was clipped by 0 bases and J by 7 bases; unmatched bases: 20. The length of the CDR3 is 21 residues. Aged roughly 6 to 90, donors were systemically healthy Caucasians from Russia. Each donor gave 9 to 10 milliliters of peripheral blood. Each sample provided at least 5 micrograms of extracted total RNA.

The TCR sequence derives from a woman older than 75 in good health. V and J are TRBV15 and TRBJ2-1; 11 positions agree with TRBD2. Sequenced material: blood. CDR3 nucleotides: TGTGCCACCAGCAGAGAAAGGGCCCCAACTAGCGGGAGTTTCCGGTGGAATGAGCAGTTCTTC. Translated: CATSRERAPTSGSFRWNEQFF.